These 2 T cell receptor beta chains originate from one sample sequenced in a study of memory CD4+ T cells and cytomegalovirus serostatus. Single viable CD3+CD4+CD8-CD45RO+ cells were sorted as the memory CD4+ T cells. TCRdb's copy holds only in-frame clones and misses some; the assay was immunoSEQ multiplex PCR. Altogether over 50,000 clones are present, about 80% being singletons, with the ten largest covering roughly 1.7%. The sequenced sample was memory CD4+ T cells from blood. These receptor sequences come from an adult in good health and CMV-seronegative.

The rearrangement links TRBV11-3 to TRBJ2-3; possibly TRBD2 for D (5 bases). Deletions cut 5 bases from V and 7 bases from J, with 13 bases between. The CDR3 sequence is 13 residues long. Looked up from germline, CDR1 is SGHNT and CDR2 is YENEEA. CDR3 bases: TGTGCCAGCAGCATTGGCAGCGGAAATACGCAGTATTTT. Translated: CASSIGSGNTQYF.

The chain uses TRBV2 and TRBJ1-1; weak D call: TRBD1 (5 bases). The CDR3 covers 13 residues. Germline CDR1 SNHLY, CDR2 FYNNEI. The V end was cut by 3 bases, the J end by 4 bases, with 9 bases between. The CDR3 DNA reads TGTGCCAGCAGTGAGCAGGGCGGCACTGAAGCTTTCTTT. It encodes CASSEQGGTEAFF. Variable domain in full (rest from reference TRBV2 and TRBJ1-1): EPEVTQTPSHQVTQMGQEVILRCVPISNHLYFYWYRQILGQKVEFLVSFYNNEISEKSEIFDDQFSVERPDGSNFTLKIRSTKLEDSAMYFCASSEQGGTEAFFGQGTRLTVV.